Sequencing of this T cell receptor (beta chain) was carried out in a study of blood T cell repertoires in COVID-19. In the study overall: COVID-19 samples from acute and convalescent phases originated in the United States, Italy and Spain.

The protocol was immunoSEQ multiplex PCR, while the TCRdb copy is restricted to in-frame clones and leaves out a portion. This sample has roughly 190,000 clones; less than 90% occur once, and the top ten carry around 21%. V lost 6 bases and J 7 bases, leaving 13 bases between the germline ends. This CDR3 is built from 12 residues. The germline CDR1 and CDR2 sequences are MDHEN and SYDVKM. The J gene is TRBJ2-7, the V gene TRBV28, with D maybe TRBD1 (6 bases). Sequenced material: peripheral blood. This clonotype originated in a human donor in a cohort sampled during active COVID-19. CDR3 residues: CASSLPQGEQYV. The CDR3 DNA sequence: TGTGCCAGCAGCTTACCTCAGGGGGAGCAGTACGTC.